The 13 T cell receptor beta chains below were found in one sample sequenced in a study of T-cell reconstitution after alpha-beta-depleted transplantation in children. Unique molecular identifiers were incorporated when the TCRbeta library was constructed. From the PCR reads, TCRdb called clonotypes with MiXCR, one entry per CDR3 protein. The sample holds 610,000 or so distinct CDR3 sequences, roughly 27% seen once. This sample comprised PBMCs, obtained before TCRalphabeta/CD19-depleted stem cell transplant. Every receptor here comes from a boy younger than two with Wiskott-Aldrich syndrome, due to receive a stem cell transplant.

This chain connects TRBV29-1 to TRBJ2-3; D might be TRBD2 (6 bases). CDR1 SQVTM and CDR2 ANQGSEA come from the germline V gene. This CDR3 has 13 residues. V lost 5 bases and J lost 1, with 10 bases in between. The CDR3, as DNA: TGCAGCGTTCGTGCTAGCGGCACAGATACGCAGTATTTT. Protein product: CSVRASGTDTQYF.

This clonotype was seen a handful of times. J is TRBJ2-7 and V is TRBV28; D ambiguous. The germline V gene has CDR1 MDHEN and CDR2 SYDVKM. Between the trimmed V and J ends, which lost 7 bases and 6 bases, there was a span of 19 bases. The CDR3 totals 14 residues. The CDR3 DNA reads as TGTGCCAGCACCAACCGACGCCTGACGGGCGAGCAGTACTTC. Translated: CASTNRRLTGEQYF.

The chain employs TRBV15 and TRBJ2-5, with TRBD2 matching over 12 bases. The CDR3 has 16 residues. V lost 5 bases to trimming and J lost 5 bases; unmatched junction nucleotides: 9. Germline CDR1 reads LNHNV; CDR2 reads YYDKDF (reference sequence). The CDR3 loop is CATSGRLAGVTETQYF. CDR3 coding DNA: TGTGCCACCAGCGGCCGACTAGCGGGAGTCACTGAGACCCAGTACTTC.

Regarding this clonotype: Likely a read error: the CDR3 ends without its conserved phenylalanine or tryptophan. The rearrangement uses TRBV2 and TRBJ2-1; D unresolved. Germline V gene lookup returns CDR1 SNHLY and CDR2 FYNNEI. The CDR3 runs to 10 residues. V shed 1 base and J shed 9 bases, with 1 base lying between them. The CDR3 loop reads CASSEVEQFL. CDR3 nucleotides: TGTGCCAGCAGTGAAGTTGAGCAGTTCTTG.

J is TRBJ2-3 and V is TRBV5-1; D is perhaps TRBD1 (5 bases). The CDR3 has 19 residues. V lost 0 bases, J lost 0 bases, and 20 bases lay in between. CDR1 is SGHRS, CDR2 YFSETQ, per germline. The CDR3 spells CASSLGPQAVQYSTDTQYF. CDR3 nucleotide sequence: TGCGCCAGCAGCTTGGGCCCACAGGCAGTTCAATATAGCACAGATACGCAGTATTTT.

This clonotype has only one observation. At one of its ends the junction is not consistent with the germline gene, which may arise from a read error. The chain has TRBV7-2 and TRBJ2-2; tentative D call: TRBD1 (7 bases). Germline assignment: CDR1 SGHTA and CDR2 FQGNSA. The CDR3 has 16 residues. The CDR3 here is CASRGVAGGNSGELFF. The DNA of the CDR3 is TGTGCCAGCAGGGGAGTGGCAGGGGGGAACTCCGGGGAGCTGTTTTTT.

The V gene is TRBV5-1, the J gene TRBJ1-1; D uncertain. The V gene lost 5 bases and the J gene lost 0 bases, with 8 bases spanning the gap. This CDR3 has 13 residues. The germline CDR1 and CDR2 sequences are SGHRS and YFSETQ. The chain's CDR3 is CASRLELNTEAFF. Here the CDR3 DNA reads TGCGCCAGCAGACTGGAATTGAACACTGAAGCTTTCTTT.

This chain joins TRBV7-2 and TRBJ2-7; 13 bases map to TRBD2. Germline V gives CDR1 SGHTA, CDR2 FQGNSA. V lost 0 bases, J lost 4 bases, and 6 bases stayed unmatched. The CDR3 totals 17 residues. The CDR3 sequence is CASSLARTSGRPYEQYF. The CDR3 nucleotides are TGTGCCAGCAGCTTAGCGAGGACTAGCGGGAGACCTTACGAGCAGTACTTC.

The V and J genes are TRBV5-1 and TRBJ2-7, with a weak D call TRBD1 (6 bases). Between the trimmed V and J ends, which lost 4 bases and 0 bases, there was a span of 14 bases. Germline-derived CDR1 and CDR2 are SGHRS and YFSETQ. The CDR3 totals 15 residues. CDR3 in amino acids: CASSTGHMNSYEQYF. CDR3 sequence (DNA): TGCGCCAGCAGCACGGGACATATGAACTCCTACGAGCAGTACTTC.

This clonotype was detected a few times. J is TRBJ1-2 and V is TRBV28, with 7 nucleotides matching TRBD1. Trimming removed 4 bases from V and 8 bases from J; junction bases left unmatched: 7. Germline V gives CDR1 MDHEN, CDR2 SYDVKM. CDR3 length: 13 residues. The CDR3, as DNA: TGTGCCAGCAGTTGGGGGCAGGGGGTAGGCTACACCTTC. It translates to CASSWGQGVGYTF.

The CDR3 coding sequence is TGTGCCAGCATCAAACAGCAGGGAGGTGAGCAGTTCTTC. This gives the protein CASIKQQGGEQFF. This chain uses TRBV28 with TRBJ2-1; D is perhaps TRBD2 (6 bases). This CDR3 is built from 13 residues. The V end lost 7 bases, the J end lost 9 bases, and 16 bases lay between the germline ends. Per germline, CDR1 MDHEN and CDR2 SYDVKM.

The V gene is TRBV5-1, the J gene TRBJ2-5; D gene uncertain. The CDR3 spans 14 residues. Germline assignment: CDR1 SGHRS and CDR2 YFSETQ. Trimming stripped 2 bases from V and 2 bases from J, with 10 bases between. CDR3 amino acids: CASSLRHQQETQYF. The CDR3 DNA reads as TGCGCCAGCAGCTTAAGACACCAACAAGAGACCCAGTACTTC.

Notes on this clonotype: A junction boundary mismatches the germline segment, possibly from a read error. The chain uses TRBV6-1 and TRBJ2-3; D not certain. The CDR3 has 13 residues. CDR1 is MNHNS and CDR2 is SASEGT in the germline V gene. Written as DNA, the CDR3 is TGTGCCAGCAGTCGCCAGGACCCCGATACGCAGTATTTC. Protein: CASSRQDPDTQYF.